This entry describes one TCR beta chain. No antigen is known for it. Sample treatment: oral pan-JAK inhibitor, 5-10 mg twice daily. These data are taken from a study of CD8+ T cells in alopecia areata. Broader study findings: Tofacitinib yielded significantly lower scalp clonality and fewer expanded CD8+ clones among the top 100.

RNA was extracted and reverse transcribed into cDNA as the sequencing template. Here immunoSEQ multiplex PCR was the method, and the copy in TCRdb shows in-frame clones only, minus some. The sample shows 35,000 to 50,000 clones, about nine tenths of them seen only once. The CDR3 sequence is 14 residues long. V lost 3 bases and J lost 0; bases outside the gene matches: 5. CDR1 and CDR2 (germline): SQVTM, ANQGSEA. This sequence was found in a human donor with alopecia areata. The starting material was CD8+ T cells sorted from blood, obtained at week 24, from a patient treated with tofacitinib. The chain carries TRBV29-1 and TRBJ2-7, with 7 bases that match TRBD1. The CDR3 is CSVEVTGPSYEQYF. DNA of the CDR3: TGCAGCGTTGAGGTGACAGGGCCCTCCTACGAGCAGTACTTC.